This passage covers 32 T cell receptor beta chains from one sample sequenced in a study of cytomegalovirus exposure and HLA in healthy donors. A multiplex PCR was run with 60 Vbeta primers and 13 Jbeta primers. The table came from immunoSEQ multiplex PCR; TCRdb's copy has only in-frame clones and leaves some out. The sample lists fewer than 200,000 clones; roughly 70% were seen once. The specimen was PBMCs. The receptors stem from a man aged 35 to 55 in good health and CMV-seropositive.

V is TRBV6-5 and J is TRBJ1-2; 9 bases fit TRBD1. Germline-derived CDR1 and CDR2 are MNHEY and SVGAGI. The CDR3 consists of 16 residues. J was trimmed by 4 bases and V by 1 base; bases with no gene match: 7. The CDR3 loop reads CASSYLPGTGSYGYTF. DNA for the CDR3: TGTGCCAGCAGTTACTTACCCGGGACAGGGAGCTATGGCTACACCTTC.

This chain uses TRBV7-9 with TRBJ1-1; D is perhaps TRBD1 (5 bases). V was clipped by 7 bases and J by 6 bases, with 18 bases between them. CDR3 length: 14 amino acids. Germline CDR1 and CDR2: SEHNR and FQNEAQ (reference sequence). The DNA of the CDR3 is TGTGCCAGCAAGCCAGGCGGGGGAATACCTGAAGCTTTCTTT. Its translation is CASKPGGGIPEAFF.

The genes are TRBV18 and TRBJ2-7; a possible D gene is TRBD1 (6 bases). Trimming stripped 1 base from V and 6 bases from J, with 10 bases between. This CDR3 region has 13 residues. Per the germline V gene, CDR1 is KGHSH and CDR2 is LQKENI. This chain's CDR3 is CASSPLTGGEQYF. The CDR3 DNA reads TGTGCCAGCTCACCACTGACAGGAGGCGAGCAGTACTTC.

In DNA, the CDR3 is TGTGCCAGCAGCTTAGTAGACAGGGGGTCGTCCTACGAGCAGTACTTC. Protein sequence: CASSLVDRGSSYEQYF. This chain connects TRBV7-9 to TRBJ2-7; 9 nucleotides match TRBD1. Losses at the gene ends were 1 base for V and 1 base for J; bases not matched to a gene: 5. Germline V gene sequence: CDR1 SEHNR, CDR2 FQNEAQ (reference sequence). This CDR3 is built from 16 residues.

V is TRBV9 and J is TRBJ2-7; the D gene is possibly TRBD1 (6 bases). The CDR3 covers 15 residues. Germline V lookup: CDR1 SGDLS, CDR2 YYNGEE. V was shortened by 4 bases and J by 1 base, with 15 bases between the two germline ends. The CDR3 sequence: CASSTRRTDSYEQYF. In DNA form, the CDR3 reads TGTGCCAGCAGCACAAGACGGACAGATTCCTACGAGCAGTACTTC. Variable domain in full (rest from reference TRBV9 and TRBJ2-7): DSGVTQTPKHLITATGQRVTLRCSPRSGDLSVYWYQQSLDQGLQFLIQYYNGEERAKGNILERFSAQQFPDLHSELNLSSLELGDSALYFCASSTRRTDSYEQYFGPGTRLTVT.

This chain's CDR3 is CASSLGPQGSPETQYF. The CDR3 DNA reads as TGTGCCAGCAGCTTAGGGCCACAGGGTTCCCCGGAGACCCAGTACTTC. The rearrangement uses TRBV11-3 and TRBJ2-5, with a possible D match to TRBD1 (6 bases). From germline, CDR1 is SGHNT and CDR2 YENEEA. The CDR3 length is 16 residues. Trimming cost V 1 base and J 5 bases, with 17 bases left between them.

The V and J genes are TRBV6-1 and TRBJ1-6, with 9 bases that match TRBD1. The ends lost 4 bases at V and 7 bases at J; junction bases unmatched: 11. From germline, CDR1 is MNHNS and CDR2 SASEGT. There are 17 residues in the CDR3. This CDR3 is CASSATTGGASNSPLHF. DNA of the CDR3: TGTGCCAGCAGTGCCACGACAGGGGGTGCCTCCAATTCACCCCTCCACTTT.

The chain joins TRBV6-5 to TRBJ2-7, with 7 bases lining up with TRBD2. Germline V gene sequence: CDR1 MNHEY, CDR2 SVGAGI. The CDR3 extends over 15 amino acids. After removal of 5 bases from V and 6 bases from J, the junction contained 13 bases not matched to a gene. In nucleotides, the CDR3 is TGTGCCAGCAGTACCGCTCGGGGGGTTTTGCGCGAGCAGTACTTC. It is translated as CASSTARGVLREQYF.

The chain is built from TRBV15 and TRBJ1-1, with a weak D call TRBD1 (6 bases). CDR1 is LNHNV and CDR2 is YYDKDF in the germline V gene (reference sequence). The CDR3 sequence is 14 residues long. The V end lost 5 bases, the J end lost 1 base, and 11 bases lay between the germline ends. CDR3 region: CATSGNRANTEAFF. CDR3 bases: TGTGCCACCAGCGGAAACAGGGCGAACACTGAAGCTTTCTTT.

This chain joins TRBV9 and TRBJ2-3; TRBD1 matches 8 bases. With V trimmed by 4 bases and J by 4 bases, 8 bases remained unmatched. Germline V gene data show CDR1 as SGDLS and CDR2 as YYNGEE. The CDR3 sequence is 15 residues long. The CDR3 loop reads CASSLTGQGADTQYF. The CDR3 nucleotides are TGTGCCAGCAGCTTAACCGGACAGGGTGCAGATACGCAGTATTTT.

J is TRBJ2-1 and V is TRBV7-6, with D maybe TRBD2 (6 bases). In germline, CDR1 is SGHVS, CDR2 FNYEAQ. The CDR3 extends over 13 amino acids. The ends were cut back, 5 bases at V and 9 bases at J, with 14 bases in the middle. CDR3 protein: CASSGAGLGEQFF. CDR3 DNA sequence: TGTGCCAGCAGCGGGGCGGGGCTGGGTGAGCAGTTCTTC.

This clone was seen only once. The CDR3 nucleotides read TGTGCCAGCAGCTTAGCCCCAGGGTCAGATACGCAGTATTTT. Protein: CASSLAPGSDTQYF. This chain links TRBV7-2 with TRBJ2-3; D is perhaps TRBD1 (5 bases). The germline V gene has CDR1 SGHTA and CDR2 FQGNSA. This CDR3 spans 14 amino acids. Deletions cut 0 bases from V and 4 bases from J, with 8 bases between.

V usage is TRBV30 and J usage is TRBJ2-7, with a weak D call TRBD2 (6 bases). Trimming stripped 2 bases from V and 0 bases from J, with 14 bases between. The CDR3 sequence is 15 residues long. Germline CDR1 reads GTSNPN; CDR2 reads SVGIG (reference sequence). The CDR3 spells CAWSIGGSSSYEQYF. CDR3 in DNA: TGTGCCTGGAGTATTGGGGGGTCGAGCTCCTACGAGCAGTACTTC.

The V and J genes are TRBV7-9 and TRBJ2-3; D gene unclear. The V end lost 4 bases, the J end lost 4 bases, and 9 bases lay between the germline ends. Germline-derived CDR1 and CDR2 are SEHNR and FQNEAQ (reference sequence). This CDR3 contains 13 residues. This chain's CDR3 is CASSSHLADTQYF. Written as DNA, the CDR3 is TGTGCCAGCAGCTCCCACTTGGCAGATACGCAGTATTTT.

The chain links TRBV4-1 to TRBJ2-5, with 10 bases that match TRBD1. This CDR3 contains 17 residues. The J segment lost 4 bases and the V segment lost 1 base, leaving 9 bases of the junction unmatched. CDR1 and CDR2 (germline): MGHRA, YSYEKL. CDR3: CASSQAPGTGVGETQYF. Here the CDR3 DNA reads TGCGCCAGCAGCCAAGCGCCGGGGACAGGGGTAGGAGAGACCCAGTACTTC.

The rearrangement joins TRBV15 to TRBJ1-2; D remains ambiguous. Trimming cost V 3 bases and J 3 bases, with 8 bases left between them. The CDR3 covers 13 residues. Germline CDR1 and CDR2: LNHNV and YYDKDF (reference sequence). This CDR3 is CATSRARDYGYTF. The DNA of the CDR3 is TGTGCCACCAGCAGGGCTCGGGACTATGGCTACACCTTC. The whole variable domain, remainder taken from reference TRBV15 and TRBJ1-2, is DAMVIQNPRYQVTQFGKPVTLSCSQTLNHNVMYWYQQKSSQAPKLLFHYYDKDFNNEADTPDNFQSRRPNTSFCFLDIRSPGLGDTAMYLCATSRARDYGYTFGSGTRLTVV.

This chain links TRBV27 with TRBJ2-7; 7 nucleotides agree with TRBD1. The CDR3 loop spans 13 amino acids. The ends lost 6 bases at V and 5 bases at J; junction bases unmatched: 7. The germline CDR1 and CDR2 sequences are MNHEY and SMNVEV (reference sequence). CDR3 sequence (DNA): TGTGCCAGCAGACTGACAGGGTCCCACGAGCAGTACTTC. Protein product: CASRLTGSHEQYF.

On this clone: This specimen includes other DNA sequences encoding the same CDR3. The V and J genes are TRBV5-4 and TRBJ1-3, with D maybe TRBD1 (6 bases). Trimming shortened V by 1 base and J by 4 bases, and 9 bases separated the two germline ends. The germline gives CDR1 SGHNT, CDR2 YYREEE (reference sequence). The CDR3 is made up of 14 amino acids. The CDR3 here is CASSLTGRGNTIYF. The CDR3 DNA reads as TGTGCCAGCAGCTTGACAGGGAGAGGAAACACCATATATTTT.

This sequence joins TRBV18 and TRBJ1-3; 7 nucleotides line up with TRBD1. Germline V gene sequence: CDR1 KGHSH, CDR2 LQKENI. After removal of 4 bases from V and 2 bases from J, the junction contained 5 bases not matched to a gene. The CDR3 is 15 residues long. CDR3 nucleotides: TGTGCCAGCTCACAACCGACAGGGACTGGAAACACCATATATTTT. Its translation is CASSQPTGTGNTIYF. The whole variable domain, filled in from reference TRBV18 and TRBJ1-3, reads NAGVMQNPRHLVRRRGQEARLRCSPMKGHSHVYWYRQLPEEGLKFMVYLQKENIIDESGMPKERFSAEFPKEGPSILRIQQVVRGDSAAYFCASSQPTGTGNTIYFGEGSWLTVV.

The genes are TRBV6-5 and TRBJ2-2, with TRBD2 matching 8 bases. The J segment lost 6 bases and the V segment lost 3 bases, leaving 9 bases of the junction unmatched. This CDR3 is built from 16 residues. Germline CDR1 is MNHEY and CDR2 is SVGAGI. This CDR3 is CASSYTGGAVAGELFF. The CDR3 coding sequence is TGTGCCAGCAGTTATACGGGGGGGGCAGTCGCCGGGGAGCTGTTTTTT.

The rearrangement uses TRBV9 and TRBJ1-6; D not certain. The CDR3 consists of 15 residues. V dropped 0 bases and J dropped 10 bases, with 14 bases sitting between them. Germline CDR1 SGDLS, CDR2 YYNGEE. CDR3 nucleotide sequence: TGTGCCAGCAGCGTAGAAGGAGGCGAATTGTCACCCCTCCACTTT. Translated: CASSVEGGELSPLHF.

The chain has TRBV18 and TRBJ1-4; the match to TRBD1 covers 8 bases. Germline V CDR1 and CDR2: KGHSH, LQKENI. After removal of 6 bases from V and 6 bases from J, the junction contained 12 bases not matched to a gene. This CDR3 comprises 16 residues. CDR3 sequence reads: CASSPLPATGDEKLFF. The DNA of the CDR3 is TGTGCCAGCTCCCCGCTACCAGCGACAGGGGATGAAAAACTGTTTTTT.

V and J are TRBV10-3 and TRBJ2-5, with D tentatively TRBD1 (5 bases). The V end was cut by 0 bases, the J end by 1 base, with 9 bases between. The CDR3 has 15 residues. The germline V gene encodes CDR1 ENHRY and CDR2 SYGVKD. The CDR3 reads CAISESTVLQETQYF. Here the CDR3 DNA reads TGTGCCATCAGTGAGTCGACAGTTCTCCAAGAGACCCAGTACTTC.

The chain links TRBV7-2 to TRBJ2-1; D is uncertain. The germline CDR1 and CDR2 sequences are SGHTA and FQGNSA. Between the trimmed V and J ends, which lost 5 bases and 5 bases, there was a span of 13 bases. The CDR3 has 14 residues. The CDR3 DNA is TGTGCCAGCAGCCCCTGGGCCCCGAACAATGAGCAGTTCTTC. Its protein product is CASSPWAPNNEQFF.

This clone has a handful of counts. The V call is TRBV27, the J call TRBJ2-2, with D perhaps TRBD1 (5 bases). V lost 2 bases and J lost 0, with 10 bases in between. Germline CDR1 and CDR2: MNHEY and SMNVEV (reference sequence). The CDR3 covers 16 residues. The CDR3 DNA is TGTGCCAGCAGTTTAAGGCCGGACACGAACACCGGGGAGCTGTTTTTT. This gives the protein CASSLRPDTNTGELFF.

The gene calls are TRBV6-5 and TRBJ2-7; TRBD2 matches at 8 bases. The V gene end was trimmed by 6 bases and the J gene end by 2 bases; junction bases not matched to a gene: 6. The V gene's germline CDR1 is MNHEY and CDR2 SVGAGI. There are 14 residues in the CDR3. CDR3 DNA sequence: TGTGCCAGCAGCCGGGGGGGGACCGCCTACGAGCAGTACTTC. Translation: CASSRGGTAYEQYF.

The CDR3 DNA sequence: TGTGCCAGCACCCCGACCGGGGCAGGGGACGAGACCCAGTACTTC. Protein sequence: CASTPTGAGDETQYF. The chain couples TRBV27 to TRBJ2-5; D may be TRBD1 (6 bases). This CDR3 comprises 15 residues. CDR1 is MNHEY, CDR2 SMNVEV, per germline (reference sequence). V shed 7 bases and J shed 5 bases, with 20 bases lying between them.

About this clone: At one end, the junction sequence differs from germline, possibly due to a read error. V gene TRBV20-1 combines with J gene TRBJ1-4; no definite D call. The CDR3 length is 11 residues. Germline V lookup: CDR1 DFQATT, CDR2 SNEGSKA (reference sequence). The CDR3 DNA is TGCAGTGCTAGAGATAATAAAAAACTGTTTTTT. Translation gives CSARDNKKLFF.

The V gene is TRBV15, the J gene TRBJ2-7; TRBD1 agrees at 12 bases. Losses at the gene ends were 2 bases for V and 5 bases for J; bases not matched to a gene: 4. The germline V gene encodes CDR1 LNHNV and CDR2 YYDKDF (reference sequence). The CDR3 contains 15 residues. The CDR3 bases are TGTGCCACCAGCAGACCGGGACAGGGGGCCCACGAGCAGTACTTC. It specifies CATSRPGQGAHEQYF.

The V gene is TRBV6-1, the J gene TRBJ1-4, with TRBD1 matching over 8 bases. CDR3 length equals 18 residues. V lost 0 bases and J lost 8; bases outside the gene matches: 14. Germline V lookup: CDR1 MNHNS, CDR2 SASEGT. The CDR3 bases are TGTGCCAGCAGTGAAGCGCAGACTGCAGGGGGCGCGAGGGAAAAACTGTTTTTT. It specifies CASSEAQTAGGAREKLFF.

This chain uses TRBV6-1 with TRBJ1-1; a weak D match, TRBD1 (6 bases). Germline CDR1 and CDR2: MNHNS and SASEGT. The CDR3 has 15 residues. Deletions cut 6 bases from V and 10 bases from J, with 24 bases between. CDR3: CASSPSGRGLTRAFF. DNA of the CDR3: TGTGCCAGCAGCCCCTCCGGTAGGGGGTTAACGCGAGCTTTCTTT.

The chain combines TRBV11-2 with TRBJ2-3; 15 nucleotides agree with TRBD2. V trimming: 5 bases; J trimming: 7 bases; junction bases outside the gene matches: 13. The germline CDR1 and CDR2 sequences are SGHAT and FQNNGV. This CDR3 is built from 18 residues. CDR3 nucleotide sequence: TGTGCCAGCAGCCCAGGACTAGCGGGGGGGCGGTACGGTAATACGCAGTATTTT. It codes for CASSPGLAGGRYGNTQYF.